This T cell receptor beta chain stems from a study of blood T cells in healthy people across ages. Overall study results and limits: Long-lived donors had more naive CD4+ cells and higher diversity than aged donors.

Next came a second PCR, run for about 7 to 12 cycles, which used a sample-barcoded 5' primer along with a J-beta primer mix. TCRdb recomputed calls from the 5' RACE reads with MiXCR, one row per CDR3 protein. The sample records fewer than 650,000 distinct CDR3 sequences, 25% to 35% being singletons. In the case of this clonotype: No antigen is known for it.

The CDR3 runs 13 residues. V was cut by 3 bases and J by 9 bases, with 14 bases left in between. The germline CDR1 and CDR2 sequences are SQVTM and ANQGSEA. These same data were also listed under a study on T cells of mothers and their children. From that paper: Samples were provided by three healthy Caucasian mothers and their six children.

The receptor comes from a boy under 10 years old in good health. Material: blood. This chain connects TRBV29-1 to TRBJ2-2; D may be TRBD1 (5 bases). Here the CDR3 DNA reads TGCAGCGTTGAGGGGCAGGTGGGCAGGGAGCTGTTTTTT. This sequence encodes CSVEGQVGRELFF.